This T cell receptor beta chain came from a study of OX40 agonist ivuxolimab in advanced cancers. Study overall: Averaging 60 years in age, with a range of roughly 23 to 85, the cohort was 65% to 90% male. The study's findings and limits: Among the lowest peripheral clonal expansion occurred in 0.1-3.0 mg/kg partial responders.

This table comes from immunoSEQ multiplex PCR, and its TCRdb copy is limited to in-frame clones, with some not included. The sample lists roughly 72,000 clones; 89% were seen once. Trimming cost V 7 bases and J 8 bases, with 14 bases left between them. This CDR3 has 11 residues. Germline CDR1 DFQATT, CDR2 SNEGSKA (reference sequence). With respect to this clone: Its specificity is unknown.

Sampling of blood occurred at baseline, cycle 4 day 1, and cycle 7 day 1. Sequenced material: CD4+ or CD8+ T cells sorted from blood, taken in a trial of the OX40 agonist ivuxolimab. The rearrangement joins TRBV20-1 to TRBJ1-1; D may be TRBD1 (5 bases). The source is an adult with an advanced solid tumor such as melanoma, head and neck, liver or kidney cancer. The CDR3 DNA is TGCAGTGTTCTTGCCCGGGGGGAAGCTTTCTTT. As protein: CSVLARGEAFF.